The source of this TCR beta chain is a study of shared clonotypes between healthy human individuals. General observations from the study: Generally, estimated richness proved larger in naive subsets than it did in memory subsets. The study found approximately 5% of naive CD4 clonotypes shared across several donors. Rarefaction indicated that sorted-subset sequencing remained incomplete although depth was large.

Genomic DNA of every subset was divided equally among multiple immunoSEQ plates. TCRdb keeps only in-frame clones here, not all; method: immunoSEQ multiplex PCR. Of approximately 88,000 clones listed, over 60% are singletons. The V end was cut by 0 bases, the J end by 7 bases, with 13 bases between. CDR1 and CDR2 from the germline V gene are LNHNV and YYDKDF (reference sequence). This CDR3 region has 14 residues. On this clone: Its antigen remains unknown.

The chain recombines TRBV15 with TRBJ2-7; D ambiguous. Sequencing used memory CD8+ T cells sorted from blood. Subset meaning: CD45RO+ cells pooled with CCR7-negative TemRA cells. This TCR derives from a man aged 30-40 years in good health. CDR3 sequence (DNA): TGTGCCACCAGCAGAGATGTGGCTTCAGTGGAGCAGTACTTC. Amino acid sequence: CATSRDVASVEQYF.